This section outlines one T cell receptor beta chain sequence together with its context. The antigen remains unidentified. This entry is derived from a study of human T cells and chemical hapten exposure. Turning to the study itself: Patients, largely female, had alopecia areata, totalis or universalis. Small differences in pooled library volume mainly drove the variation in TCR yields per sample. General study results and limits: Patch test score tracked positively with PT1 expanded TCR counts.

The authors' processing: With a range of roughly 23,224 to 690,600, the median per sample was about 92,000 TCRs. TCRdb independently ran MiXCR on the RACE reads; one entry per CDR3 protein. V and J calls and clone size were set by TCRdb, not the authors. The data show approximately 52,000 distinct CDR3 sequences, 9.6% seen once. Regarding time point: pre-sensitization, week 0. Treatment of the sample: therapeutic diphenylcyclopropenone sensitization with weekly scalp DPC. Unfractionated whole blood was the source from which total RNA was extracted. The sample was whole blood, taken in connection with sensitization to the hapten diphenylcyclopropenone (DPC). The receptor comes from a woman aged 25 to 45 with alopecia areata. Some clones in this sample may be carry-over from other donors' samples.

This CDR3 is CASSWTVNYGYTF. The DNA for the CDR3 is TGTGCCAGCAGTTGGACAGTTAACTATGGCTACACCTTC. V and J are TRBV12-3 or TRBV12-4 and TRBJ1-2; tentatively, D is TRBD1 (6 bases). The V end lost 4 bases, the J end lost 1 base, and 7 bases lay between the germline ends. This CDR3 contains 13 residues.